This is a list of T cell receptor beta chains from one sample in a study of cytomegalovirus exposure and HLA in healthy donors. The repertoire was sequenced with immunoSEQ multiplex PCR; TCRdb's copy has only in-frame clones and lacks some. The repertoire holds around 230,000 clones, with around 85% as singletons. Sequencing was performed on PBMCs. The source is a woman aged 25-40 years in good health and CMV-seropositive. The CDR3 runs from the conserved cysteine through the conserved F or W. The D gene is left open where the match is weak. The size of a clone is reported for some rows only, either as once, few or many, or as a class for expanded clones.

clone_size,v_call,d_call,j_call,cdr3_nt,cdr3_aa
.,TRBV6-1,TRBD2,TRBJ2-7,TGTGCCAGCAGTGAAGTTGGACTAGCGGGAGCTGCCGAGCAGTACTTC,CASSEVGLAGAAEQYF
few,TRBV5-1,.,TRBJ2-3,TGCGCCAGCAGCTTGGGTGGGGGCAAGGTTTCAGATACGCAGTATTTT,CASSLGGGKVSDTQYF
.,TRBV7-8,.,TRBJ2-2,TGTGCCAGTAAATCAGGGGCCGCGTACACCGGGGAGCTGTTTTTT,CASKSGAAYTGELFF
.,TRBV28,.,TRBJ2-2,TGTGCCAGCACCCCGGGCGGGGTATTAAACACCGGGGAGCTGTTTTTT,CASTPGGVLNTGELFF
.,TRBV7-9,.,TRBJ1-4,TGTGCCAGCAGCTCGTGGCAGTATAATGAAAAACTGTTTTTT,CASSSWQYNEKLFF
.,TRBV25-1,.,TRBJ1-2,TGTGCCAGCAGTGAATTCGGGGAGGGCTATGGCTACACCTTC,CASSEFGEGYGYTF
.,TRBV6-1,.,TRBJ2-1,TGTGCCAGCAGTGACAAACAGGGATTTTCCTACAATGAGCAGTTCTTC,CASSDKQGFSYNEQFF
.,TRBV6-1,TRBD2,TRBJ2-1,TGTGCCAGCAGCCCGGGACTAAACTACAATGAGCAGTTCTTC,CASSPGLNYNEQFF
.,TRBV5-1,.,TRBJ2-1,TGCGCCAGCAGCTTGGAGACTCTCTCCGGGACATTAACCTACAATGAGCAGTTCTTC,CASSLETLSGTLTYNEQFF
.,TRBV30,.,TRBJ2-1,TGTGCCTGGAGGATAACAGGGCACTCCTACAATGAGCAGTTCTTC,CAWRITGHSYNEQFF
.,TRBV28,TRBD1,TRBJ2-1,TGTGCCAGCAGCCCGAACAGGGGTGGTTACAATGAGCAGTTCTTC,CASSPNRGGYNEQFF
.,TRBV5-1,TRBD2,TRBJ2-7,TGCGCCAGCAGCTCTAGCGGGGCCTCCTACGAGCAGTACTTC,CASSSSGASYEQYF
.,TRBV20-1,.,TRBJ2-7,TGCAGTGCTTCACAGGGCTACGAGCAGTACTTC,CSASQGYEQYF
.,TRBV5-1,TRBD2,TRBJ2-1,TGCGCCAGCAGCTTTTTAGCGGGAGGCTCCTACAATGAGCAGTTCTTC,CASSFLAGGSYNEQFF
.,TRBV6-5,.,TRBJ1-1,TGTGCCAGCAGTTACTCGGGGGGGGCTGCCACTGAAGCTTTCTTT,CASSYSGGAATEAFF
.,TRBV5-1,.,TRBJ2-3,TGCGCCAGCAGCTTGCATGGCACAGATACGCAGTATTTT,CASSLHGTDTQYF
.,TRBV6-1,.,TRBJ2-7,TGTGCCAGCAGTGAAAAGGGGCCCCAACCCCTACTCTACGAGCAGTACTTC,CASSEKGPQPLLYEQYF
.,TRBV5-1,TRBD2,TRBJ2-1,TGCGCCAGCTCAAGCGGGAGCTCCTACAATGAGCAGTTCTTC,CASSSGSSYNEQFF
.,TRBV27,TRBD2,TRBJ2-1,TGTGCCAGCAGCCCCCGGGGACTAGCGGGATCTGAGCAGTTCTTC,CASSPRGLAGSEQFF
.,TRBV5-1,.,TRBJ2-2,TGCGCCAGCAGCTTGGCCTCGAACACCGGGGAGCTGTTTTTT,CASSLASNTGELFF
.,TRBV18,TRBD1,TRBJ1-2,TGTGCCAGCTCATCGGGACAGGACTATGGCTACACCTTC,CASSSGQDYGYTF
.,TRBV18,.,TRBJ2-7,TGTGCCAGCTCACCGGGGGGCTACGAGCAGTACTTC,CASSPGGYEQYF
.,TRBV6-6,.,TRBJ2-7,TGTGCCAGCAGTGGGGCTCCCGCACCCGAGCAGTACTTC,CASSGAPAPEQYF
.,TRBV10-3,TRBD1,TRBJ1-1,TGTGCCATCAGAGACTCGACAGGGTCTACTGAAGCTTTCTTT,CAIRDSTGSTEAFF
.,TRBV2,.,TRBJ1-5,TGTGCCAGCAGTGATATCGGGGTGAATCAGCCCCAGCATTTT,CASSDIGVNQPQHF
.,TRBV19,TRBD1,TRBJ2-4,TGTGCCACACGACAGGGGGCCAAAAACATTCAGTACTTC,CATRQGAKNIQYF
.,TRBV5-1,.,TRBJ1-4,TGCGCCAGCAGCTTGGGGCAGAATGAAAAACTGTTTTTT,CASSLGQNEKLFF
.,TRBV11-2,TRBD1,TRBJ2-3,TGTGCCAGCAGCTTAGTGGCCCCCCCCGTACAGGGGGCCACAGATACGCAGTATTTT,CASSLVAPPVQGATDTQYF
.,TRBV11-3,.,TRBJ2-7,TGTGCCAGCAGCATAAGTACATCGCGGCTCTACGAGCAGTACTTC,CASSISTSRLYEQYF
.,TRBV19,.,TRBJ1-2,TGTGCCAGTAGTCCGGGAGCGTATGGCTACACCTTC,CASSPGAYGYTF
.,TRBV7-9,TRBD2,TRBJ2-1,TGTGCCAGCAGCTTACTAGCGGGAGTTGACAATGAGCAGTTCTTC,CASSLLAGVDNEQFF
once,TRBV19,.,TRBJ2-5,TGTGCCAGCAGCGCGGGTTCCGCCTACCAAGAGACCCAGTACTTC,CASSAGSAYQETQYF
.,TRBV20-1,.,TRBJ2-7,TGCAGTGCTAGAGATCGTAACGAGCAGTACTTC,CSARDRNEQYF
.,TRBV7-6,TRBD2,TRBJ2-5,TGTGCCAGCAGCCTGGGAGGGAGCCAAGAGACCCAGTACTTC,CASSLGGSQETQYF
.,TRBV18,TRBD1,TRBJ1-1,TGTGCCAGCTCATCCCAGGGGGCCGGGACTGAAGCTTTCTTT,CASSSQGAGTEAFF
.,TRBV5-4,TRBD1,TRBJ2-1,TGTGCCAGCAGATTAGAACAGGGGTCCCCCTACAATGAGCAGTTCTTC,CASRLEQGSPYNEQFF
.,TRBV11-3,.,TRBJ2-7,TGTGCCAGCAGCTTAGGGAAGCAGGGCCGGGGGGAGCAGTACTTC,CASSLGKQGRGEQYF